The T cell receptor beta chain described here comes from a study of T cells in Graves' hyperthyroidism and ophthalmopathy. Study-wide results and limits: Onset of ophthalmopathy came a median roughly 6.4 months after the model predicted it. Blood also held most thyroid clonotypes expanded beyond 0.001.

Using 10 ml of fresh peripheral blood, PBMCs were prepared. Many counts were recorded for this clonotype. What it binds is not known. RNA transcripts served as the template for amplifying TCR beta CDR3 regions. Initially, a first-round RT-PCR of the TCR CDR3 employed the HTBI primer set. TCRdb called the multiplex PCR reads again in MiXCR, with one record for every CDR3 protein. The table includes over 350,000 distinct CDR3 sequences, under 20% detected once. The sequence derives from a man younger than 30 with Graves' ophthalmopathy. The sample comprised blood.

The CDR3 loop is CASSLYGNTEAFF. As DNA, the CDR3 is TGTGCCAGCAGCCTGTACGGGAACACTGAAGCTTTCTTT. The chain combines TRBV6-1 with TRBJ1-1; unclear D gene. The CDR3 is made up of 13 amino acids. CDR1 is MNHNS and CDR2 is SASEGT in the germline V gene. Trimming left V 6 bases short and J 1 base short, with 9 bases between.